This T cell receptor beta chain was sequenced in a study of blood T cell repertoires in COVID-19. The CDR3 runs to 14 residues. Trimming removed 3 bases from V and 5 bases from J; junction bases left unmatched: 5. The germline CDR1 and CDR2 sequences are KGHSH and LQKENI. Generated by immunoSEQ multiplex PCR, the TCRdb table keeps only in-frame clones and is missing some. The table records under 200,000 clones, approximately 90% of them present only once. This clone was counted between two and nine times. Other nucleotide sequences from this sample produce the same CDR3. The TCR was taken from a man aged 50 to 59 with acute or convalescent COVID-19. Source material: peripheral blood. The V call is TRBV18, the J call TRBJ1-1; 8 bases line up with TRBD1. In DNA, the CDR3 is TGTGCCAGCTCACCCGGACAGGGTCGGACTGAAGCTTTCTTT. It codes for CASSPGQGRTEAFF.